This TCR beta chain derives from a study of OX40 agonist ivuxolimab in advanced cancers. The study, taken as a whole, reports: Some patients without response likewise showed low normalized clonal expansion.

Note on this clone: Its antigen is not known.

Germline CDR1 ENHRY, CDR2 SYGVKD. CDR3 size: 17 residues. The V gene end was trimmed by 0 bases and the J gene end by 4 bases; junction bases not matched to a gene: 7. The table came from immunoSEQ multiplex PCR; TCRdb's copy has only in-frame clones and leaves some out. The sample shows roughly 81,000 clones, 94% of them seen only once. The chain recombines TRBV10-3 with TRBJ1-2, with 11 bases fitting TRBD1. The clonotype comes from an adult with an advanced solid tumor such as melanoma, head and neck, liver or kidney cancer. The sequencing here drew on CD4+ or CD8+ T cells sorted from blood, taken in a trial of the OX40 agonist ivuxolimab. In DNA, the CDR3 is TGTGCCATCAGTGAGTCCCCTCGGACAGGGGGCAGCTATGGCTACACCTTC. This encodes CAISESPRTGGSYGYTF.